This T cell receptor beta chain was identified in a study of CD8+ T cells in alopecia areata (dated by TCRdb to about 2018). Broadly, across the study: Treated patients were enrolled in an open-label pilot trial of oral tofacitinib, 5 to 10 mg twice daily, for moderate-to-severe alopecia areata. Clonality in the scalp was compared among normal scalp (n=4), patchy alopecia areata scalp (n=8), and alopecia totalis/universalis scalp (n=8). Biopsies were taken from tofacitinib-treated patients at baseline and again at 4 and 24 weeks into treatment, and several of those patients also had a later scalp biopsy. Scalp tissue and sorted CD4+ and CD8+ peripheral blood T cells from patchy and totalis/universalis alopecia areata patients and from healthy controls were covered by human TCRbeta sequencing. The SALT score, which quantifies the percentage of affected scalp surface area, was used to measure disease severity in treated patients. RNA was extracted with the PAXgene miRNA kit for fixed scalp, the miRNeasy kit for PBMCs, and the RNeasy kit for mouse skin. To study T cell clonal expansion in alopecia areata, the researchers applied high-throughput TCRbeta sequencing to both the C3H/HeJ mouse model and human patients. TCRbeta CDR3 regions were amplified by immunoSEQ multiplex PCR using 35 Vbeta forward and 13 Jbeta reverse primers. Patients received tofacitinib for 6 to 18 months and were then followed off drug for 6 months to check for delayed response and recurrence.

CDR3 length: 13 amino acids, cysteine to phenylalanine. Only the CDR3 part of the read is kept: 39 bases, read in frame from the first base. The V end gives up 7 bases and the J end 1 base, leaving 5 bases in the junction not matched to a gene. Per the germline V gene, SQVTM is the CDR1 and ANQGSEA is the CDR2. The method behind the library was the immunoSEQ multiplex PCR assay. For TCR sequencing, RNA was extracted from every sample and reverse transcribed into cDNA to serve as template. First-strand cDNA was synthesized with SuperScript III using a 2:1 mix of oligo-dT and random hexamers. A synthetic immune receptor repertoire was used to measure amplification bias, and any remaining bias was corrected computationally. The source study handled its data this way. Raw reads were preprocessed to remove errors, and CDR3 was defined according to IMGT conventions as the region from the conserved cysteine to phenylalanine. Clonality was computed by normalizing Shannon entropy by log2 of the number of productive unique TCRs and subtracting the result from 1. Whether each scalp clone was CD4 or CD8 was inferred by checking scalp TCRbeta sequences against the CD4 and CD8 repertoires from sorted blood. Held by TCRdb, this immuneACCESS table contains in-frame sequences only and omits some clones. Under half of the omission traces to an unresolved V gene where checked; the cause of the rest is unknown. V, J and clone size derive from that table, while D and trimming were established from the DNA sequence. The sample data list 95,000 to 100,000 clones, and 61% of these were observed just once. 15% to 18% of the sample belongs to the ten largest clones.

The meaning of the sample's time point label: around 4 weeks on oral tofacitinib. The label giving this sample's treatment or condition can be read as: oral pan-JAK inhibitor, 5-10 mg twice daily. From alopecia areata patients, peripheral blood was collected along with lesional scalp punch biopsies. PBMCs were isolated by density centrifugation and stained for CD3, CD4 and CD8, and CD4+ and CD8+ T cells were sorted on a FACSAria. With regard to this clone: What antigen it recognizes has not been identified. No base quality values were provided; no much bigger clone lies one nucleotide off.

Summary of the overall study and its limitations: During tofacitinib treatment, many expanded lesional clones stuck around in both scalp and blood, and this persistence may partly explain why relapse happens after treatment is stopped. Unlike mouse skin, where gammadelta T cells dominate, normal human skin contains resident alphabeta T cells that get sequenced too, which complicates analysis of the scalp TCR repertoire. With tofacitinib, both scalp clonality and the number of expanded CD8+ clones among the top 100 scalp clones went down significantly. Higher clonality and more expanded CD8+ clones were observed in lesional scalp than in normal scalp, particularly in alopecia totalis/universalis, a finding suggestive of antigenic drive. The treated cohort was small, with a single nonresponder, so links between baseline CD8+ expansion and response need larger studies. Compared with mice, TCR sequences shared between patients were less clear, possibly partly because of HLA diversity across the patient population.

The rearranged chain carries TRBV29-1 and TRBJ1-1; 8 central bases correspond to TRBD1. This receptor was taken from a human donor with alopecia areata. The sample was CD8+ T cells sorted from blood, taken at week 4, from a patient treated with tofacitinib. The nucleotide sequence is given as TGCAGCGACGACAGGGGCCAGAACACTGAAGCTTTCTTT. Translated, it reads CSDDRGQNTEAFF.